This T cell receptor beta chain was recorded in a study of chemoradiotherapy in HPV16-positive cancers. Study in general: Candidate HPV-specific clones and shared TCR motifs came from a couple of HPV16-positive patients.

About this clone itself: Its antigen remains unidentified.

Study-wide results and caveats: In HPV16-positive patients, HPV-responsive T-cell expansion tracked better recurrence-free survival. Candidate HPV-specific clones and E7-related TCR motifs grew in tumor during treatment. Functional assays defining HPV-specific T cells used only a couple of HPV16-positive patients.

Generated by immunoSEQ multiplex PCR, the TCRdb table keeps only in-frame clones and is missing some. The sample lists some 14,000 clones; approximately 74% were seen once. Sampling was carried out from a patient who underwent chemoradiotherapy. The receptor was derived from a human donor with HPV-associated anogenital cancer.

The CDR3 DNA sequence: TGCGCCAGCAGCTTGGGGTTCGAACAGGGTCATGGCTACACCTTC. Amino acid sequence: CASSLGFEQGHGYTF. This chain links TRBV5-1 with TRBJ1-2; D is perhaps TRBD1 (6 bases). The CDR3 has 15 amino acids. Trimming left V 0 bases short and J 6 bases short, with 15 bases between. Germline V lookup: CDR1 SGHRS, CDR2 YFSETQ.